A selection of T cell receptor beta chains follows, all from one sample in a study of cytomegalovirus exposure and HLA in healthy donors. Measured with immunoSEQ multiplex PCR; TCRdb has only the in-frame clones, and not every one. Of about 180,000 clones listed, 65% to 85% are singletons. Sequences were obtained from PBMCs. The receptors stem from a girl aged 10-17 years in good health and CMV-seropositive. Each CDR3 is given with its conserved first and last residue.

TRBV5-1	CASSFSGQNTGELFF
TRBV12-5	CASGSPGTGVFSTDTQYF
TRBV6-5	CASSRQASGGNTIYF
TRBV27	CASSLPGTGDTTGNEQFF
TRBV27	CASSSGTSGRPGELFF
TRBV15	CATSDLTGGRSGYTF
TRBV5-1	CASSLGSLRTEAFF
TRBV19	CASRDAGGRTPEAFF
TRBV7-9	CASSEEGGNTEAFF
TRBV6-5	CASSYSTRGVGTQYF
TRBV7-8	CASSPGTAFNYGYTF
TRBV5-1	CASSLGPSGSTGELFF
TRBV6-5	CASSQGQGSKLFF
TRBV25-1	CASSVTGGTGYTF
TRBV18	CASSPPGSNTGELFF
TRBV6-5	CASSYPADQETQYF
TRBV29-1	CSVTIGTGGSEQFF